This T cell receptor (beta chain) was captured by sequencing in a study of neurological immune-mediated disorders. Using its own MiXCR run on the 5' RACE reads, TCRdb lists one record per CDR3 protein. The sample shows more than 15,000 distinct CDR3 sequences, roughly 14% of them seen only once. Within the sample, this clonotype is medium-sized. No antigen is known for it. This CDR3 has 13 amino acids. Trimming left V 1 base short and J 6 bases short, with 7 bases between. Germline V lookup: CDR1 SGHVS, CDR2 FQNEAQ. Study-wide points: None of the CDR3 amino acid sequences in expanded clones turned up in more than one subject, which points to private repertoires in all groups.

The sequenced sample consisted of PBMCs. The chain recombines TRBV7-8 with TRBJ2-1; no definite D call. The receptor was derived from a man aged 55 to 70 with HTLV-1-associated myelopathy (HAM/TSP). CDR3 in amino acids: CASSLDSGNEQFF. CDR3 coding DNA: TGTGCCAGCAGCTTAGACTCCGGCAATGAGCAGTTCTTC.